This T cell receptor (beta chain) is drawn from a study of shared clonotypes between healthy human individuals. Study information: Three plates each covered CD4 naive and memory; CD8 naive two, CD8 memory one. Study-wide points: Tissue TCR repertoires likely differ from these blood-only repertoires. Though the depth was large, rarefaction showed that sorted-subset sequencing was incomplete.

Generated by immunoSEQ multiplex PCR, the TCRdb table keeps only in-frame clones and is missing some. The table lists some 2.1 million clones, roughly 96% of them singletons. J lost 2 bases, V lost 7 bases, and 11 bases had no gene match. The CDR3 runs 16 residues. Germline CDR1 reads GTSNPN; CDR2 reads SVGIG (reference sequence). Worth noting for this clone: Its specificity is unknown.

Sequenced input: naive CD4+ T cells sorted from blood. Subset here: CD45RA+ positively selected. This TCR was sampled from a man between 18 and 35 years old in good health. The chain links TRBV30 to TRBJ2-6; the match to TRBD1 covers 7 bases. The CDR3 loop is CASDPTGQPGANVLTF. Written as DNA, the CDR3 is TGTGCCTCCGACCCGACAGGGCAACCTGGGGCCAACGTCCTGACTTTC. The entire variable domain, with the rest obtained from reference TRBV30 and TRBJ2-6, is as follows: SQTIHQWPATLVQPVGSPLSLECTVEGTSNPNLYWYRQAAGRGLQLLFYSVGIGQISSEVPQNLSASRPQDRQFILSSKKLLLSDSGFYLCASDPTGQPGANVLTFGAGSRLTVL.